This TCR beta chain was documented in a study of T cell changes during pregnancy in multiple sclerosis. The ends lost 4 bases at V and 5 bases at J; junction bases unmatched: 5. CDR1 and CDR2 from the germline V gene are GTSNPN and SVGIG (reference sequence). This CDR3 has 12 residues. The data were produced by immunoSEQ multiplex PCR, yet TCRdb's version contains in-frame clones alone and is incomplete. The sample records over 50,000 clones, roughly 90% being singletons. The V call is TRBV30, the J call TRBJ2-7; 7 positions match TRBD2. The TCR originated in a female donor with multiple sclerosis, enrolled in a pregnancy study. The sequencing here drew on peripheral blood, taken in the first trimester of pregnancy. CDR3 residues: CAWTAAGDEQYF. The CDR3 DNA is TGTGCCTGGACAGCGGCGGGAGACGAGCAGTACTTC.